This T cell receptor beta chain was sequenced in a study of vaccination effects on CD4 cells after COVID-19. Whole-study context: Either the BNT162b2 or mRNA-1273 vaccine was given to participants in two doses.

The CDR3 loop spans 13 amino acids. CDR1 is SQVTM, CDR2 ANQGSEA, per germline. Trimming stripped 2 bases from V and 10 bases from J, with 14 bases between. Expansion with viral peptide pools was applied to antigen-specific CD4+ T cells by the ViraFEST assay prior to sequencing. The culture ran for 10 days before CD4+ T cells were isolated. All vaccine recipients tested negative for nucleocapsid antibodies and had never contracted SARS-CoV-2 infection. Cultures used about 2 million PBMC per well, approximately 9.5 IU/ml IL-2 and about 10 ug/ml peptides. Study-level findings and limits: Few convalescent patients were included, and no early post-infection timepoints were sampled.

TCRdb's copy holds only in-frame clones and misses some; the assay was immunoSEQ multiplex PCR. The sample consists of 55,000 to 75,000 clones, approximately 70% of them appearing once. About this clone itself: Its antigen is undetermined.

The chain is built from TRBV29-1 and TRBJ1-4; D is perhaps TRBD1 (6 bases). This sequence originates from a human donor who received a COVID-19 vaccine. Sequencing was performed on CD4+ T cells from PBMCs cultured with HCoV-OC43 spike peptides, taken before COVID-19 vaccination. Subset noted: HCoV-OC43 spike overlapping peptide pool stimulation. CDR3: CSVEWGGAGKLFF. CDR3 DNA sequence: TGCAGCGTTGAATGGGGGGGCGCCGGAAAACTGTTTTTT.